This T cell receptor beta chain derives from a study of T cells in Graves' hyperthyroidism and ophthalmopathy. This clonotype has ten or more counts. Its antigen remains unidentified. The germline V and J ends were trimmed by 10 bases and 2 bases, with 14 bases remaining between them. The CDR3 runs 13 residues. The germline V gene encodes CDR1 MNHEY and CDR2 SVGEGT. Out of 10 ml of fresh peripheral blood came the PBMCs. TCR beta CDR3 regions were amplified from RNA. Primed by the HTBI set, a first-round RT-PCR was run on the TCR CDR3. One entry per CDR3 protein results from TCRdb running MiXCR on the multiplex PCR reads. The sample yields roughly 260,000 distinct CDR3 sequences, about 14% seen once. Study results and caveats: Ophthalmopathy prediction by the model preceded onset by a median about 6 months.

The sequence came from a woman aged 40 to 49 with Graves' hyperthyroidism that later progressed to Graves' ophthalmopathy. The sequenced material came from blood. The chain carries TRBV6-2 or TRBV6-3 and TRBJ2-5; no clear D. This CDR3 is CANSQSVQETQYF. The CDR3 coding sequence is TGTGCCAATTCCCAATCGGTTCAAGAGACCCAGTACTTC.